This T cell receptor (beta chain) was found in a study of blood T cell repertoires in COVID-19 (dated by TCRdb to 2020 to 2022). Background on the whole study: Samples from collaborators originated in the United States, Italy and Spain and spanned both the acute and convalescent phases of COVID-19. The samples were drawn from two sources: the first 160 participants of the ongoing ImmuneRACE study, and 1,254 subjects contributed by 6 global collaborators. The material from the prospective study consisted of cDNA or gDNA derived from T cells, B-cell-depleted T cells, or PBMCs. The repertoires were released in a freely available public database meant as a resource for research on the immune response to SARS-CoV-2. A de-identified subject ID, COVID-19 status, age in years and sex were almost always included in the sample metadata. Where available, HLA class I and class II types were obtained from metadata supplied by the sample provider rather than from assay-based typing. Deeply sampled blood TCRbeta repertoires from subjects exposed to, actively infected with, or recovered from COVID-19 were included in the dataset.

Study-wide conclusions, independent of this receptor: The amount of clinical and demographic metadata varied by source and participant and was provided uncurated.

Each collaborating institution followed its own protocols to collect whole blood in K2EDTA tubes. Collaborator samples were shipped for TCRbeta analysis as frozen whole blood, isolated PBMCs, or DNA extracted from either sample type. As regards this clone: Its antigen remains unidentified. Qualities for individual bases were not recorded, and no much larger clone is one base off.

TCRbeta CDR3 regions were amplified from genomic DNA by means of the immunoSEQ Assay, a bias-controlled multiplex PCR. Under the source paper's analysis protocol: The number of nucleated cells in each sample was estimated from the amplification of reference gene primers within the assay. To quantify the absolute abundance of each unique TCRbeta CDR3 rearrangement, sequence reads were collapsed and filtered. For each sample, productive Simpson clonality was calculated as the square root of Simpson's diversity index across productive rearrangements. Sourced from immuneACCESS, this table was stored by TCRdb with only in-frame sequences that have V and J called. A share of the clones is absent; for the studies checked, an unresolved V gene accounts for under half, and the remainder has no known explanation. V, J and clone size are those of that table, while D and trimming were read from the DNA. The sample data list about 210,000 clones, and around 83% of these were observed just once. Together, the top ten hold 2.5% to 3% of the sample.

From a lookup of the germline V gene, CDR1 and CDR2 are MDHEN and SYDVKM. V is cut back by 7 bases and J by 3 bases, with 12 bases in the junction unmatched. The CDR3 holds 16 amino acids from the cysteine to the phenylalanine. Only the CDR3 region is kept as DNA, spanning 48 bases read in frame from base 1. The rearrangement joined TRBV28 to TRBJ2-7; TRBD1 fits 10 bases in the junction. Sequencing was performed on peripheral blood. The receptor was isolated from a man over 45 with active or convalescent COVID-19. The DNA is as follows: TGTGCCAGCAACGGAGGGACAGGGGTGGGCAACTACGAGCAGTACTTC. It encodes CASNGGTGVGNYEQYF.